Reported below is one T cell receptor beta chain. It has no known antigen specificity. Qualities for individual bases were not recorded, and no much larger clone is one base off. This entry is derived from a study of blood T cell repertoires in COVID-19 (dated by TCRdb to 2018 to 2021). About the full investigation: Collaborator samples came from the United States, Italy and Spain and covered acute and convalescent phases of COVID-19. The samples were drawn from two sources: the first 160 participants of the ongoing ImmuneRACE study, and fewer than 1,500 subjects contributed by 6 global collaborators. The sample metadata nearly always contained a de-identified subject ID, COVID-19 status, age in years and sex. Deeply sampled blood TCRbeta repertoires from subjects exposed to, actively infected with, or recovered from COVID-19 were included in the dataset. The material from the prospective study consisted of cDNA or gDNA derived from T cells, B-cell-depleted T cells, or PBMCs. Where HLA class I and class II types were available, the types were taken from metadata supplied by the sample provider, not from assay-based typing. The repertoires were released in a freely available public database meant as a resource for research on the immune response to SARS-CoV-2. Results the study describes overall, beyond this receptor: Clinical and demographic metadata were provided uncurated, with the amount varying by source and participant.

The immunoSEQ Assay, a bias-controlled multiplex PCR, was used to amplify TCRbeta CDR3 regions from genomic DNA. The original methods were these. The number of nucleated cells in each sample was estimated from the amplification of reference gene primers within the assay. To quantify the absolute abundance of each unique TCRbeta CDR3 rearrangement, sequence reads were collapsed and filtered. For each sample, productive Simpson clonality was calculated by taking the square root of Simpson's diversity index across productive rearrangements. Drawn from immuneACCESS, this table holds only the in-frame rearrangements with V and J called that TCRdb kept. Clones are partly lost; checked studies trace under half to an unresolved V gene and leave the rest unexplained. V and J calls and clone size come straight from that table; D and trimming were deduced from the DNA. In this sample the table shows some 220,000 clones, about 85% of which occur a single time. Over 2.5% of the sample comes from the top ten.

A second Seattle source provided samples from volunteer blood donors who had recovered from COVID-19. Collaborating institutions collected whole blood in K2EDTA tubes following their own protocols. For TCRbeta analysis, collaborator samples were shipped as frozen whole blood, as isolated PBMCs, or as DNA extracted from either sample type. Per the germline V gene, MNHEY is the CDR1 and SVGAGI is the CDR2. V lost 4 bases and J lost 10 bases, and the count of bases not matched to a germline gene is 6. Its CDR3 holds 12 amino acids, cysteine through phenylalanine. Only the CDR3 portion is preserved as DNA: 36 bases, with reading frame beginning at the first base.

This TCR was sampled from a man aged 45-65 years who had recovered from COVID-19. Recombination linked TRBV6-5 to TRBJ1-1, with 7 central nucleotides matching TRBD1. Material: peripheral blood. The CDR3 has the sequence CASSSNRGLAFF. The nucleotide sequence is given as TGTGCCAGCAGTTCCAACAGGGGATTAGCTTTCTTT.